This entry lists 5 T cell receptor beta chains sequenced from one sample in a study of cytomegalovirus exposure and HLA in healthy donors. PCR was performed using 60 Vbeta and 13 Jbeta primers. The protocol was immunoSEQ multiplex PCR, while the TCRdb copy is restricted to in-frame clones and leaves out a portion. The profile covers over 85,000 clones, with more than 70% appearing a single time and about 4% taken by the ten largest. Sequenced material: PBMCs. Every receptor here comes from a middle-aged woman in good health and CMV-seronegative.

In nucleotides, the CDR3 is TGTGCCAGCAGCCCGACAGGAGATAATGAAAAACTGTTTTTT. It codes for CASSPTGDNEKLFF. The chain recombines TRBV6-4 with TRBJ1-4; tentatively, D is TRBD1 (6 bases). V was clipped by 6 bases and J by 4 bases, with 12 bases between them. The CDR3 sequence is 14 residues long. CDR1 and CDR2 (germline): MRHNA, SNTAGT.

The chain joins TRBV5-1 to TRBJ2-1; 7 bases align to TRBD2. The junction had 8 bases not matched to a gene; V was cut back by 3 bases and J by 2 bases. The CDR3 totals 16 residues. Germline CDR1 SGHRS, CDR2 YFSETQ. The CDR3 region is CASSWTGTTPYNEQFF. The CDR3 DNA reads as TGCGCCAGCAGCTGGACCGGGACTACCCCCTACAATGAGCAGTTCTTC.

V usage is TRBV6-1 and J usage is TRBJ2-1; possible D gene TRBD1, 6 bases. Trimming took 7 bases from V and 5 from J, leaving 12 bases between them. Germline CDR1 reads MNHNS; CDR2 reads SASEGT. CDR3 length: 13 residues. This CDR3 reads CASTRTENNEQFF. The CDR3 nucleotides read TGTGCCAGCACTCGGACAGAGAACAATGAGCAGTTCTTC.

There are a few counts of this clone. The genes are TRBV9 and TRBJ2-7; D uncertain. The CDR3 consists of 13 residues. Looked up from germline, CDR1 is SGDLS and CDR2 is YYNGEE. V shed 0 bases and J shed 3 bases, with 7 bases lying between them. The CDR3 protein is CASSVGNFYEQYF. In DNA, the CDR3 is TGTGCCAGCAGCGTAGGTAACTTCTACGAGCAGTACTTC.

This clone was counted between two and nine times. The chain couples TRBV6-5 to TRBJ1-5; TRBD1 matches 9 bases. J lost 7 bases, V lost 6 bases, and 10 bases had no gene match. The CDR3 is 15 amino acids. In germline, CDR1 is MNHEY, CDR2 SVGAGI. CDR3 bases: TGTGCCAGCAGACTCCGGACAGGGGAAAGGCAGCCCCAGCATTTT. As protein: CASRLRTGERQPQHF.